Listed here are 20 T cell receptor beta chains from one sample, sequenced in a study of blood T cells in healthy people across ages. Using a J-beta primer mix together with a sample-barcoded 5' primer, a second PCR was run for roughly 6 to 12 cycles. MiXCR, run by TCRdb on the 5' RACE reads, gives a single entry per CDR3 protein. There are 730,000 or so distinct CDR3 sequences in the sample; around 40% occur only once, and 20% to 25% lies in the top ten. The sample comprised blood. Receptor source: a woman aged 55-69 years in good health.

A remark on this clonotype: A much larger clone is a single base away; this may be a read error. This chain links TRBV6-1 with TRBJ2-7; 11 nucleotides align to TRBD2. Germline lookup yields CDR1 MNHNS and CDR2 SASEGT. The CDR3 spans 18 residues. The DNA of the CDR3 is TGTGCCGGCAGGAGGGACAGGAGCGGGACTAGCGGCGCCTACGAGCAGTACTTC. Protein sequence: CAGRRDRSGTSGAYEQYF.

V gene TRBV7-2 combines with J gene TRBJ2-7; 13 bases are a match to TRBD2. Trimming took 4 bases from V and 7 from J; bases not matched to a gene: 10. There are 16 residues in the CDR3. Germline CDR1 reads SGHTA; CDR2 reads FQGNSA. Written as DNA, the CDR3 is TGTGCCAGCAGCTCGCGACTAGCGGGAGGTGGGAATGAGCAGTACTTC. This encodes CASSSRLAGGGNEQYF.

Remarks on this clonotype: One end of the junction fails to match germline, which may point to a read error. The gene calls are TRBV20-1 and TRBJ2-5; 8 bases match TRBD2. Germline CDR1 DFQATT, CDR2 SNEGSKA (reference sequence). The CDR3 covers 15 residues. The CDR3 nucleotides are TGCATTGCTAGCGTGGATAGCGGGACACAAGAGACCCAGTACTTC. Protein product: CIASVDSGTQETQYF.

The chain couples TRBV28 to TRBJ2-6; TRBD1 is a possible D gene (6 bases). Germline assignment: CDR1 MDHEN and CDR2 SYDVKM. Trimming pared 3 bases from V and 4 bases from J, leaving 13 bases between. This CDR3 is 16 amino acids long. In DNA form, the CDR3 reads TGTGCCAGCAGTTTGTTTACAGGGACCGGGGCCAACGTCCTGACTTTC. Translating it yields CASSLFTGTGANVLTF.

Written as DNA, the CDR3 is TGTGCCAGCAGCGGCCTGGGTTCAAAGACCCAGTACTTC. Residues: CASSGLGSKTQYF. The chain uses TRBV9 and TRBJ2-5; D gene ambiguous. The CDR3 loop spans 13 amino acids. V was clipped by 3 bases and J by 6 bases, with 12 bases between them. Germline V gene sequence: CDR1 SGDLS, CDR2 YYNGEE. Drawing the rest from reference TRBV9 and TRBJ2-5, the complete variable domain is DSGVTQTPKHLITATGQRVTLRCSPRSGDLSVYWYQQSLDQGLQFLIQYYNGEERAKGNILERFSAQQFPDLHSELNLSSLELGDSALYFCASSGLGSKTQYFGPGTRLLVL.

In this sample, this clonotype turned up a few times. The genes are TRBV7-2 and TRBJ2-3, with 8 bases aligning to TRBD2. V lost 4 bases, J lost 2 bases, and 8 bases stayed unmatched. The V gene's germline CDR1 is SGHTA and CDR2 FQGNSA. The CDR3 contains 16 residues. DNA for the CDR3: TGTGCCAGCAGCTCGCTTACTAGCGGTTACACAGATACGCAGTATTTT. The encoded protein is CASSSLTSGYTDTQYF.

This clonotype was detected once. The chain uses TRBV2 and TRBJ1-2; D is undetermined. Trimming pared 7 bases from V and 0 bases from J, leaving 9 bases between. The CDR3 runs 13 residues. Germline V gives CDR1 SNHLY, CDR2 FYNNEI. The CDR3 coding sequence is TGTGCCAGCAAGTTAGAGACTAACTATGGCTACACCTTC. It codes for CASKLETNYGYTF.

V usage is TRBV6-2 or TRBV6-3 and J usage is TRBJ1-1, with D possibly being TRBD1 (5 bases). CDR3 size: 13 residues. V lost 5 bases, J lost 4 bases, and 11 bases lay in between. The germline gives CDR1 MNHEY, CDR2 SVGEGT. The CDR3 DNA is TGTGCCAGCAGTAGACGGGGGACCACTGAAGCTTTCTTT. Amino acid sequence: CASSRRGTTEAFF.

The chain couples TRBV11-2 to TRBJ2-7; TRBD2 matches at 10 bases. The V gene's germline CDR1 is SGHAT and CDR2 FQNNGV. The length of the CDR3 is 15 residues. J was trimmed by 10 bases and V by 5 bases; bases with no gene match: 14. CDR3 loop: CASSPGSASGGTQYF. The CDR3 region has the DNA TGTGCCAGCAGCCCCGGATCGGCTAGCGGGGGTACCCAGTACTTC. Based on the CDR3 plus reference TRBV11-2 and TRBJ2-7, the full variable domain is EAGVAQSPRYKIIEKRQSVAFWCNPISGHATLYWYQQILGQGPKLLIQFQNNGVVDDSQLPKDRFSAERLKGVDSTLKIQPAKLEDSAVYLCASSPGSASGGTQYFGPGTRLTVT.

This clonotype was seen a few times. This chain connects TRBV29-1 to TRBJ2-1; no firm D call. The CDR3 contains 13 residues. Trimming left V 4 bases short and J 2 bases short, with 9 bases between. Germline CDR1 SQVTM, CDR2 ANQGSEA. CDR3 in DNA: TGCAGCGTTGGGACCCCCGCCTACAATGAGCAGTTCTTC. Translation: CSVGTPAYNEQFF.

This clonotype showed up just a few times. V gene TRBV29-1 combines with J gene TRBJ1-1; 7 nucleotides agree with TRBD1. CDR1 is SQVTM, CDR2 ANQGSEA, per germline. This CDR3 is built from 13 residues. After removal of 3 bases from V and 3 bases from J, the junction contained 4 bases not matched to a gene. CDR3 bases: TGCAGCGTTGATAGGACAGGTTACACTGAAGCTTTCTTT. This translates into CSVDRTGYTEAFF.

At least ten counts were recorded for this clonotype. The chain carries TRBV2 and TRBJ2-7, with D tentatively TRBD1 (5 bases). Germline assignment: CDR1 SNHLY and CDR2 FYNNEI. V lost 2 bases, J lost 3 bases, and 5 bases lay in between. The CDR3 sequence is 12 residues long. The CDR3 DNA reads TGTGCCAGCAGTGAAACAGGCTACGAGCAGTACTTC. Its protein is CASSETGYEQYF.

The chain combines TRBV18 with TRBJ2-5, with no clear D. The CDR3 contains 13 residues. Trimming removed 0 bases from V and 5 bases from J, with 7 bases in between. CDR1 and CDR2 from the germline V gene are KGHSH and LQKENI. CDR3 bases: TGTGCCAGCTCACCACCGCCAAGCGAGACCCAGTACTTC. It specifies CASSPPPSETQYF.

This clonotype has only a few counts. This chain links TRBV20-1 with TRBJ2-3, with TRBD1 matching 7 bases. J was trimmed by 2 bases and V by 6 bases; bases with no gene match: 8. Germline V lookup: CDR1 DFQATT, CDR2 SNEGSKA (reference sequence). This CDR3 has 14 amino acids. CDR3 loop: CSAQTGSNTDTQYF. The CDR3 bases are TGCAGTGCACAGACAGGGAGCAACACAGATACGCAGTATTTT.

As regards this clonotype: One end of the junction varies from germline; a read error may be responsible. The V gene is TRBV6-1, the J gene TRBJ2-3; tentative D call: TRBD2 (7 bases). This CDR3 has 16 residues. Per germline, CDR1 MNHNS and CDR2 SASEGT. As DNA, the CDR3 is TGTGCCAGCAGCGAAGGGGGGGCACCCTACACAGATACGCAGTATTTT. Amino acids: CASSEGGAPYTDTQYF.

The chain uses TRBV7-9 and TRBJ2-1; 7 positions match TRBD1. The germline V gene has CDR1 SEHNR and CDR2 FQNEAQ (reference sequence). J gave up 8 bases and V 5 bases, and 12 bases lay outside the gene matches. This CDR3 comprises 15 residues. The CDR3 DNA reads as TGTGCCAGCAGCCACAGTGACAGGGTACGGGATGAGCAGTTCTTC. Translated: CASSHSDRVRDEQFF.

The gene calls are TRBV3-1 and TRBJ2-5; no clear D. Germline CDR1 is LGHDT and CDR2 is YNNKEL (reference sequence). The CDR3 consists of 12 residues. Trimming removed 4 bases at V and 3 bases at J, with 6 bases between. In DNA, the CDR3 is TGTGCCAGCAGCCGAACCAAAGAGACCCAGTACTTC. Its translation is CASSRTKETQYF.

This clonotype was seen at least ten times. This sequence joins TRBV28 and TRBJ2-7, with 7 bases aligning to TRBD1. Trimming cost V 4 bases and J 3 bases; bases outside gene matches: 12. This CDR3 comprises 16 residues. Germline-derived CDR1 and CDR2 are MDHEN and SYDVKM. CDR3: CASSSERQGSFYEQYF. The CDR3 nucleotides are TGTGCCAGCAGTTCCGAACGACAGGGCTCTTTCTACGAGCAGTACTTC. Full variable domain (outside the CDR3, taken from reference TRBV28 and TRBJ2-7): DVKVTQSSRYLVKRTGEKVFLECVQDMDHENMFWYRQDPGLGLRLIYFSYDVKMKEKGDIPEGYSVSREKKERFSLILESASTNQTSMYLCASSSERQGSFYEQYFGPGTRLTVT.

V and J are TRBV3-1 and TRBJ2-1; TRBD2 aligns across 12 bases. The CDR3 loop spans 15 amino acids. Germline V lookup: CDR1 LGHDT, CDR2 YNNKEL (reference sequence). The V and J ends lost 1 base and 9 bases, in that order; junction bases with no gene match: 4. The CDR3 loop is CASSQALAGGGEQFF. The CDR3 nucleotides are TGTGCCAGCAGCCAAGCACTAGCGGGGGGTGGTGAGCAGTTCTTC.

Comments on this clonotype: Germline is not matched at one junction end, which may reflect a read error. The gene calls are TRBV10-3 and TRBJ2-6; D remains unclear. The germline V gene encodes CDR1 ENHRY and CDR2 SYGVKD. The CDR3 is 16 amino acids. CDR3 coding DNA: TGTGCCACCAGTAATTCTGGGGTTGGTGGGGCCAACGTCCTGACTTTC. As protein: CATSNSGVGGANVLTF.